Described below is a single T cell receptor beta chain sequence and its context. The antigen is unknown. This record comes from a study of T-cell memory formation after mild COVID-19. The CDR3 covers 15 residues. J gave up 14 bases and V 5 bases, and 14 bases lay outside the gene matches. CDR1 and CDR2 from the germline V gene are SGHTA and FQGTGA. General study results and limits: Those CD4+ clones that contracted were mainly in CM and EM (CD8+ ones in EMRA).

TCRdb called the 5' RACE reads again in MiXCR, with one record for every CDR3 protein. The table lists 200,000 or so distinct CDR3 sequences, over 9.5% of them singletons, with 3% to 4.5% in the top ten. The chain links TRBV7-3 to TRBJ2-1, with 11 bases matching TRBD2. The material sequenced was PBMCs or a T cell subset sorted from them (not recorded which). The receptor was derived from a man between 18 and 29 years old who had mild COVID-19 (a few samples of this study predate the infection). Cell type and time point are not known. The CDR3 loop reads CASSVAGGPSFLEFF. CDR3 in DNA: TGTGCCAGCAGCGTAGCGGGGGGGCCATCCTTTCTGGAGTTCTTC.